This TCR beta chain was retrieved from a study of T cells after yellow fever vaccination. TCRdb reprocessed the 5' RACE reads via MiXCR and lists one record per CDR3 protein. The sample has about 340,000 distinct CDR3 sequences; about 12% are singletons. CDR1 is ENHRY, CDR2 SYGVKD, per germline. This CDR3 contains 14 residues. Germline trimming cut 8 bases from V and 7 bases from J; bases unmatched to any gene: 10. This clonotype was seen repeatedly, ten times or more. The TCR originated in a man younger than 30 who received the YFV17D yellow fever vaccine. The rearrangement links TRBV10-3 to TRBJ2-1; 8 bases are shared with TRBD2. Sequencing used CD4+ T cells sorted from PBMCs, obtained 15 days after the yellow fever booster vaccination. Here the CDR3 reads CAIAPGGARNEQFF. The CDR3 DNA is TGTGCCATCGCCCCCGGGGGGGCGCGTAATGAGCAGTTCTTC.